This T cell receptor beta chain was sequenced in a study of early T cells in non-severe SARS-CoV-2 infection. Unmatched junction bases numbered 16, after V lost 2 bases and J lost 3 bases. CDR1 is DFQATT and CDR2 is SNEGSKA in the germline V gene (reference sequence). This CDR3 region has 18 residues. TCRdb independently ran MiXCR on the 5' RACE reads; one entry per CDR3 protein. The table records approximately 81,000 distinct CDR3 sequences, over 13% of them present only once. The source of this sequence is an adult who was a healthcare worker with PCR-confirmed SARS-CoV-2 infection or an uninfected control (not recorded which). The chain combines TRBV20-1 with TRBJ2-7, with 10 positions matching TRBD2. Sequencing used whole blood. The CDR3, as DNA: TGCAGTGCTAGACCCTCAGGGACATTGACTAGCGGGCTCTACGAGCAGTACTTC. Amino acid sequence: CSARPSGTLTSGLYEQYF.